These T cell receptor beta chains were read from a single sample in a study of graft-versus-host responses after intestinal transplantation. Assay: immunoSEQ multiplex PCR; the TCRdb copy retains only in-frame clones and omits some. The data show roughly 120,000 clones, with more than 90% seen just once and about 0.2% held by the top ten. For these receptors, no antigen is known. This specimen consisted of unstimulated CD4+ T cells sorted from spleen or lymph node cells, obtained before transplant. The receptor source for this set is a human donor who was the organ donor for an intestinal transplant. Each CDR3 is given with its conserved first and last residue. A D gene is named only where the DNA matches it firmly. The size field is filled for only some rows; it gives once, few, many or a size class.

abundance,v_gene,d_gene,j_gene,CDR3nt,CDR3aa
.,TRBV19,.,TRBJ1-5,TGTGCCAGCTCGACAGGACGTCAACAGCCCCAGCATTTT,CASSTGRQQPQHF
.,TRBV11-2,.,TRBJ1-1,TGTGCCAGCAGCCCAGGAGGACGGAGTGAAGCTTTCTTT,CASSPGGRSEAFF
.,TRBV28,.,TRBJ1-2,TGTGCCAGCAGTTTCTCGGGGGGCTCTAACTATGGCTACACCTTC,CASSFSGGSNYGYTF
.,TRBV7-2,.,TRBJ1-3,TGTGCCAGCAGCTTGTGGGGAACGAGTGGAAACACCATATATTTT,CASSLWGTSGNTIYF
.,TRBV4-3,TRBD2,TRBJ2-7,TGCGCCAGCAGCCAGGGTAGAATAGCGGGACCCTACGAGCAGTACTTC,CASSQGRIAGPYEQYF
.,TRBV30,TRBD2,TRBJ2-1,TGTGCCTGGAGTGGAGGAAGCGGGAGCTCGAACTCCTACAATGAGCAGTTCTTC,CAWSGGSGSSNSYNEQFF
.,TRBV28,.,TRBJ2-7,TGTGCCAGCAGTTCCCCCCCCTACGAGCAGTACTTC,CASSSPPYEQYF
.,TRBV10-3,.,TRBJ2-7,TGTGCCATCAGTGAGTCTAGCTACGAGCAGTACTTC,CAISESSYEQYF
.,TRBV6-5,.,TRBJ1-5,TGTGCCAGCAGTTACTCGCGGAATAGCAATCAGCCCCAGCATTTT,CASSYSRNSNQPQHF
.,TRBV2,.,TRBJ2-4,TGTGCCAGCAGTGAACTTCTAGCCAAAAACATTCAGTACTTC,CASSELLAKNIQYF
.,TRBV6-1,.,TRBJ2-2,TGTGCCAGCAGTGTGAGGGGAGTAGGGGAGCTGTTTTTT,CASSVRGVGELFF
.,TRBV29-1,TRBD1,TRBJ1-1,TGCAGCGCGGGACAGGGGGTCACTGAAGCTTTCTTT,CSAGQGVTEAFF
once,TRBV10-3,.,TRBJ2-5,TGTGCCATCAGTGACAGGGAAGAGACCCAGTACTTC,CAISDREETQYF
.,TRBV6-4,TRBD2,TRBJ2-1,TGTGCCAGCAGTGATATCACTAGCGCGAATTACAATGAGCAGTTCTTC,CASSDITSANYNEQFF
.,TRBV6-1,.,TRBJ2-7,TGTGCCAGCAGTGAAATTACAGGAACCTACGAGCAGTACTTC,CASSEITGTYEQYF
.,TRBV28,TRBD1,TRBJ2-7,TGTGCCAGCAGTTTATATTCCGGCAGGGGGCTCGAGCAGTACTTC,CASSLYSGRGLEQYF
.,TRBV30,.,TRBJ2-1,TGTGCCTGGAAGGGATTCTCCTACAATGAGCAGTTCTTC,CAWKGFSYNEQFF
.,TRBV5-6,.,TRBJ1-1,TGTGCCAGCAGCCGGGGGGGGTCCCCCATGAACACTGAAGCTTTCTTT,CASSRGGSPMNTEAFF
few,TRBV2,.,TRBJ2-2,TGTGCCAGCAGTGAACGGAACACCGGGGAGCTGTTTTTT,CASSERNTGELFF
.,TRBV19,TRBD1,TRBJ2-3,TGTGCCAGTACAAAGGGGACAGGGGGCGCAGATACGCAGTATTTT,CASTKGTGGADTQYF
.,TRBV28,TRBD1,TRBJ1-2,TGTGCCAGCAGTTTACCCCCTGGACAGGGGAATGGCTACACCTTC,CASSLPPGQGNGYTF
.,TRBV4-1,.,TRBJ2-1,TGCGCCAGCAGCCAAGTCTACGCGGGGACCTACAATGAGCAGTTCTTC,CASSQVYAGTYNEQFF
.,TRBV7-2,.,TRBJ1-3,TGTGCCAGCAGCTTAGCTGGAAACACCATATATTTT,CASSLAGNTIYF
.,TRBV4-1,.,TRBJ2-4,TGCGCCAGCAGCCACGGAACCAGGGGCGGAACGGGAAACATTCAGTACTTC,CASSHGTRGGTGNIQYF
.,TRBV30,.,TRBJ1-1,TGTGCCTGGAGTGTCTCCGTGGTTCGAGCTTTCTTT,CAWSVSVVRAFF
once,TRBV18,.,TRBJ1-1,TGTGCCAGCTCACCAACCGGGCGGGGGAACACTGAAGCTTTCTTT,CASSPTGRGNTEAFF
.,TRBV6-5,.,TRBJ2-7,TGTGCCAGCAGCCACAGGGAGGCCACCTACGAGCAGTACTTC,CASSHREATYEQYF
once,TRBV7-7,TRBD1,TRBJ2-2,TGTGCTAGCAGCCCCGACAGGGGTGACACCGGGGAGCTGTTTTTT,CASSPDRGDTGELFF
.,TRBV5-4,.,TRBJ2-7,TGTGCCAGCAGCAGAGGCGCTGATTCCTACGAGCAGTACTTC,CASSRGADSYEQYF
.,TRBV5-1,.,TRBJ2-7,TGCGCCAGCAGCTTGCATCCAGGGCTCGAGCAGTACTTC,CASSLHPGLEQYF
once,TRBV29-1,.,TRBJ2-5,TGCAGCGTTGAGGACAACCAAGAGACCCAGTACTTC,CSVEDNQETQYF
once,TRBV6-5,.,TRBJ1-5,TGTGCCAGCAGTTACTCGGCGGATAGCAATCAGCCCCAGCATTTT,CASSYSADSNQPQHF
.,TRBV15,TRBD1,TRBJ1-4,TGTGCCACCAGCAGAGATTGGGACAGGGAGAATGAAAAACTGTTTTTT,CATSRDWDRENEKLFF
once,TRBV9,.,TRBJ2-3,TGTGCCAGCAGCGTAGAGGGGGGCACAGATACGCAGTATTTT,CASSVEGGTDTQYF
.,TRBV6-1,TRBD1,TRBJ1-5,TGTGCCAGCAGCGAGGACAGGGGGCAGCCCCAGCATTTT,CASSEDRGQPQHF
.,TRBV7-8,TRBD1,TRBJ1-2,TGTGCCAGCAGCCCGGACAGGGAGTACGACTATGGCTACACCTTC,CASSPDREYDYGYTF
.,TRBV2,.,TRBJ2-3,TGTGCCAGCAGTGAGGACAGCACAGATACGCAGTATTTT,CASSEDSTDTQYF